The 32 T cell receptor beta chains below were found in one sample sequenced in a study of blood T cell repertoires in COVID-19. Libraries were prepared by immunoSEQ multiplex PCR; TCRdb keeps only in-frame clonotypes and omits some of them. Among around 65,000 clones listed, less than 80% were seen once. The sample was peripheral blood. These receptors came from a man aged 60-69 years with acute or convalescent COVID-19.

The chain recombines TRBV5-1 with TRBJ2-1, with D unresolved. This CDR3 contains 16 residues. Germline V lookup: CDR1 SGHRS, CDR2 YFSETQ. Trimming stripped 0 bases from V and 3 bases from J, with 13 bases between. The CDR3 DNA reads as TGCGCCAGCAGCTTGGAGTCGACCCGAGGCTACAATGAGCAGTTCTTC. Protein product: CASSLESTRGYNEQFF. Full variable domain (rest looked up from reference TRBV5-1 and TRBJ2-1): KAGVTQTPRYLIKTRGQQVTLSCSPISGHRSVSWYQQTPGQGLQFLFEYFSETQRNKGNFPGRFSGRQFSNSRSEMNVSTLELGDSALYLCASSLESTRGYNEQFFGPGTRLTVL.

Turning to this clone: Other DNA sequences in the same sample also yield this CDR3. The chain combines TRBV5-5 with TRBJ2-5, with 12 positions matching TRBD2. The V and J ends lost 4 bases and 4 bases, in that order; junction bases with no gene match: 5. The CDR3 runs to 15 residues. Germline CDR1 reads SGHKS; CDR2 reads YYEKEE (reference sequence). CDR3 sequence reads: CASSLAGGPLETQYF. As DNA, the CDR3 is TGTGCCAGCAGCCTAGCGGGAGGGCCGTTAGAGACCCAGTACTTC. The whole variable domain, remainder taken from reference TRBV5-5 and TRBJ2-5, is DAGVTQSPTHLIKTRGQQVTLRCSPISGHKSVSWYQQVLGQGPQFIFQYYEKEERGRGNFPDRFSARQFPNYSSELNVNALLLGDSALYLCASSLAGGPLETQYFGPGTRLLVL.

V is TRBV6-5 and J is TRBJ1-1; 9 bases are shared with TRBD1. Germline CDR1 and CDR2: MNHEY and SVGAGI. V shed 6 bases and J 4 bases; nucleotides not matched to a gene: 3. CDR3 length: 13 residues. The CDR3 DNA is TGTGCCAGCAGGAGGACAGGGGTCACTGAAGCTTTCTTT. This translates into CASRRTGVTEAFF.

CDR3 nucleotides: TGCGCCAGCAGCCTCACTAGCGTTACTAGCACAGATACGCAGTATTTT. It codes for CASSLTSVTSTDTQYF. This chain uses TRBV5-1 with TRBJ2-3, with 7 bases identical to TRBD2. Germline V gene lookup returns CDR1 SGHRS and CDR2 YFSETQ. The CDR3 totals 16 residues. The V segment lost 4 bases and the J segment 0 bases; nucleotides outside the gene matches: 8.

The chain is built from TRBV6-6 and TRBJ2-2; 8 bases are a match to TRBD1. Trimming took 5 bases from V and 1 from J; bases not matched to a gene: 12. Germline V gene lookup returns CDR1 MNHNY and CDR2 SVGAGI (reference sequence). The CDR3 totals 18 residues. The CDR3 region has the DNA TGTGCCAGCAGTCCCGAGCGACCTGGGACAGGGAACACCGGGGAGCTGTTTTTT. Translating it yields CASSPERPGTGNTGELFF.

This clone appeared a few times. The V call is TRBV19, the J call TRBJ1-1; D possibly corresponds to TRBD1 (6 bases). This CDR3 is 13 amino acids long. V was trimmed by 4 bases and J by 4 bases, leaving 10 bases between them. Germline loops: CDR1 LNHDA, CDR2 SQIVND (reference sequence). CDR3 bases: TGTGCCAGTAGTACTGGACAGACCACTGAAGCTTTCTTT. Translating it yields CASSTGQTTEAFF.

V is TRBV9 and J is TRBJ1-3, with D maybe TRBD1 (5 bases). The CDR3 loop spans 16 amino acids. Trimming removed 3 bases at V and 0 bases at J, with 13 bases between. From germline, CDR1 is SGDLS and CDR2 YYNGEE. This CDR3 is CASSAGGGSSGNTIYF. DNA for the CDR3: TGTGCCAGCAGCGCAGGTGGGGGGTCCTCTGGAAACACCATATATTTT.

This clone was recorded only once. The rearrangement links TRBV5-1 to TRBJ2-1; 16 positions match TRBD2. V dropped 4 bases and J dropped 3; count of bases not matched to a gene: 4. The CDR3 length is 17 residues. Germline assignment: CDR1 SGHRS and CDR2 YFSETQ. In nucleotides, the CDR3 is TGCGCCAGCAGCACGGGGACTAGCGGGAGGGTCTACAATGAGCAGTTCTTC. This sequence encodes CASSTGTSGRVYNEQFF.

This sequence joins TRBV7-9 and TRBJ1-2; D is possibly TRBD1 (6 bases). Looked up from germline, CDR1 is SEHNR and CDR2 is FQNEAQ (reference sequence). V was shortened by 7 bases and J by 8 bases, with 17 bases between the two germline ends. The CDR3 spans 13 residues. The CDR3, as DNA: TGTGCCAGCACCCCCGCCAGGGGACGGGGCTACACCTTC. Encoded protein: CASTPARGRGYTF.

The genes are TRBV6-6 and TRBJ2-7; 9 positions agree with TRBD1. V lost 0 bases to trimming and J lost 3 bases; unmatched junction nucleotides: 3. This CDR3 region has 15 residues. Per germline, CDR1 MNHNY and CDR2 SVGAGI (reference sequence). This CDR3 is CASSYSTGGYYEQYF. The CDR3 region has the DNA TGTGCCAGCAGTTACTCTACAGGGGGCTACTACGAGCAGTACTTC.

Here the CDR3 reads CASSASGRQDEQFF. In DNA, the CDR3 is TGTGCCAGCAGCGCTAGCGGGAGACAGGATGAGCAGTTCTTC. The chain recombines TRBV11-1 with TRBJ2-1; 10 bases are a match to TRBD2. This CDR3 contains 14 residues. CDR1 is SGHAT, CDR2 FQDESV, per germline (reference sequence). The J segment lost 8 bases and the V segment lost 5 bases, leaving 6 bases of the junction unmatched.

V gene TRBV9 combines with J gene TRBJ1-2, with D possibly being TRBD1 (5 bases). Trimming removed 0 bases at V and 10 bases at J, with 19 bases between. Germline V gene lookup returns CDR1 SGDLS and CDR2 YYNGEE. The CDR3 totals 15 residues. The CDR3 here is CASSVATLSGSFYTF. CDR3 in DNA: TGTGCCAGCAGCGTAGCTACGTTGTCAGGGTCTTTCTACACCTTC. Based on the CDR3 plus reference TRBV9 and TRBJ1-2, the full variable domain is DSGVTQTPKHLITATGQRVTLRCSPRSGDLSVYWYQQSLDQGLQFLIQYYNGEERAKGNILERFSAQQFPDLHSELNLSSLELGDSALYFCASSVATLSGSFYTFGSGTRLTVV.

The CDR3 protein is CASSSLRAPTGELFF. The CDR3 DNA follows: TGTGCCAGCTCAAGCTTGCGGGCTCCAACCGGGGAGCTGTTTTTT. The chain joins TRBV18 to TRBJ2-2; weak D call: TRBD2 (5 bases). Germline-derived CDR1 and CDR2 are KGHSH and LQKENI. CDR3 length: 15 residues. V lost 5 bases and J lost 5, with 15 bases in between. The full variable domain, its missing parts supplied by reference TRBV18 and TRBJ2-2, is NAGVMQNPRHLVRRRGQEARLRCSPMKGHSHVYWYRQLPEEGLKFMVYLQKENIIDESGMPKERFSAEFPKEGPSILRIQQVVRGDSAAYFCASSSLRAPTGELFFGEGSRLTVL.

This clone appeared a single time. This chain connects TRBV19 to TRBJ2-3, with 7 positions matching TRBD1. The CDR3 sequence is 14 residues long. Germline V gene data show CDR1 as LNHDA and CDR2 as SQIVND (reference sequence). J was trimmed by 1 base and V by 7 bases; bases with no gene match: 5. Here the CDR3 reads CASTPTGGTDTQYF. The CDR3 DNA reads TGTGCCAGTACCCCAACAGGGGGCACAGATACGCAGTATTTT. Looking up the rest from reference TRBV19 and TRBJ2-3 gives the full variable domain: DGGITQSPKYLFRKEGQNVTLSCEQNLNHDAMYWYRQDPGQGLRLIYYSQIVNDFQKGDIAEGYSVSREKKESFPLTVTSAQKNPTAFYLCASTPTGGTDTQYFGPGTRLTVL.

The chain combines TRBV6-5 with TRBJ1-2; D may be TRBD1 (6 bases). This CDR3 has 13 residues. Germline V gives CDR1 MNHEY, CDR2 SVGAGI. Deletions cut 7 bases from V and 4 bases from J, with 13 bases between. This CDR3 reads CASTKTGTYGYTF. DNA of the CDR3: TGTGCCAGCACTAAGACAGGAACCTATGGCTACACCTTC.

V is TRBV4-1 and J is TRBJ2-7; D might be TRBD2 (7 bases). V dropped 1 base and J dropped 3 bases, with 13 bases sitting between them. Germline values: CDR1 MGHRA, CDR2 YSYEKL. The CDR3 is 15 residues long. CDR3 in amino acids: CASSQVRGAFYEQYF. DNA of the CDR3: TGCGCCAGCAGCCAAGTCCGGGGGGCATTCTACGAGCAGTACTTC.

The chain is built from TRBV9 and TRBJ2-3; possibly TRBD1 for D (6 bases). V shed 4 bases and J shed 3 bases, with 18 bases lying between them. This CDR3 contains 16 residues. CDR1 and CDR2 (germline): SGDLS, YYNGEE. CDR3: CASSIGVRGTTDTQYF. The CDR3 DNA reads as TGTGCCAGCAGCATAGGAGTCAGGGGCACTACAGATACGCAGTATTTT.

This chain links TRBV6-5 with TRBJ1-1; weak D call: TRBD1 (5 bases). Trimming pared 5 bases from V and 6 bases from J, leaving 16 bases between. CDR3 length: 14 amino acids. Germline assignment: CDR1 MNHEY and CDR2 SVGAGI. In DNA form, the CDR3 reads TGTGCCAGCAGTAACCGACGGGGGGTGGCTGAAGCTTTCTTT. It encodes CASSNRRGVAEAFF.

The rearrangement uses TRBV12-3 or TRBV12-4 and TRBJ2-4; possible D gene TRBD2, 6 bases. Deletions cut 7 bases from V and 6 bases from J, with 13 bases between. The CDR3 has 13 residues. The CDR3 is CASTPGLGNIQYF. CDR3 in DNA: TGTGCCAGCACCCCGGGACTCGGAAACATTCAGTACTTC.

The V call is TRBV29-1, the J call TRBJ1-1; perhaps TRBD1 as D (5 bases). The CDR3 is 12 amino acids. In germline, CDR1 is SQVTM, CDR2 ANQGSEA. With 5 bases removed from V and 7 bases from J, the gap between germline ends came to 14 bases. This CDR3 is CSVIRGVDEAFF. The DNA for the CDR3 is TGCAGCGTTATTCGGGGGGTAGATGAAGCTTTCTTT.

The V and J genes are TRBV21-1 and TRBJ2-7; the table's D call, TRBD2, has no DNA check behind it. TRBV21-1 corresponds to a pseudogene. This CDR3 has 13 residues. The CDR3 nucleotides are TGTGCCAGCACCTCTAGCGTCGCCTACGAGCAGTACTTC. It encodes CASTSSVAYEQYF.

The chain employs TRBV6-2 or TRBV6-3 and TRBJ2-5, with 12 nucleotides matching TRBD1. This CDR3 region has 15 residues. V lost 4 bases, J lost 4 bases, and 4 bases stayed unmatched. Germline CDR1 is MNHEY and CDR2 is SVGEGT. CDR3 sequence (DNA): TGTGCCAGCAGTTGGGACAGGGGGCGCGTAGAGACCCAGTACTTC. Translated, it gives CASSWDRGRVETQYF.

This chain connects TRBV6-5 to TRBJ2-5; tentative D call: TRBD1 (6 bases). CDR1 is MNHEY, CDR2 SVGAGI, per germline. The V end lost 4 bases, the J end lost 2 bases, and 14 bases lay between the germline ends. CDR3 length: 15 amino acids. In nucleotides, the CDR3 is TGTGCCAGCAGTTCCGACAGGATAGAACAAGAGACCCAGTACTTC. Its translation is CASSSDRIEQETQYF.

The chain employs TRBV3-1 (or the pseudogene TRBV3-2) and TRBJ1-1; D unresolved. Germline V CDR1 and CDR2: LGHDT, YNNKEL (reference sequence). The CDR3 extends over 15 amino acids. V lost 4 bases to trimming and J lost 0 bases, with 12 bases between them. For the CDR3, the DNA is TGTGCCAGCAGCCCTATAATATCCGTGAACACTGAAGCTTTCTTT. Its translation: CASSPIISVNTEAFF.

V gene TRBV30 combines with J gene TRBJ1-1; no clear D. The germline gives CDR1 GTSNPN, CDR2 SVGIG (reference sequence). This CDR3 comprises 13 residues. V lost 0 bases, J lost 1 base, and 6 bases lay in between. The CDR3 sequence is CAWSVHQNTEAFF. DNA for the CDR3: TGTGCCTGGAGTGTACACCAGAACACTGAAGCTTTCTTT.

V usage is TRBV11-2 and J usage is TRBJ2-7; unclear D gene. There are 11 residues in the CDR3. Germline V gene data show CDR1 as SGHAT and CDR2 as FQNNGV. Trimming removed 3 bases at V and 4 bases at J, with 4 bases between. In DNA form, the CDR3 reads TGTGCCAGCAGCTTTTCGTACGAGCAGTACTTC. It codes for CASSFSYEQYF.

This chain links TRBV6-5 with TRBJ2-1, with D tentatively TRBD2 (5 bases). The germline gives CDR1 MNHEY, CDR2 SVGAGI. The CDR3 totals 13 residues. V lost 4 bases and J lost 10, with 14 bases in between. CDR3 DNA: TGTGCCAGCAGTTTTGCGGGTTCGGGGGAGCAGTTCTTC. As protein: CASSFAGSGEQFF.

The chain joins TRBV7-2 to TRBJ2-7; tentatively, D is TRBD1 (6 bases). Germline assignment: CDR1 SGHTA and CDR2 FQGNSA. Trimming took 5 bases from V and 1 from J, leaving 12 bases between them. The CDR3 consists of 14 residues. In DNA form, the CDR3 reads TGTGCCAGCAGCCCCGACAGGAAATCCTACGAGCAGTACTTC. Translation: CASSPDRKSYEQYF.

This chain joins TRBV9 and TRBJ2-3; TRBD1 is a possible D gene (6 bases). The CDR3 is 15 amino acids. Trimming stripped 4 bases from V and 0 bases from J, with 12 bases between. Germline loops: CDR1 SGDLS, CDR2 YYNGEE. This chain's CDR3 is CASSLTGSSTDTQYF. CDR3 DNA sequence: TGTGCCAGCAGCCTTACAGGGTCTAGCACAGATACGCAGTATTTT.

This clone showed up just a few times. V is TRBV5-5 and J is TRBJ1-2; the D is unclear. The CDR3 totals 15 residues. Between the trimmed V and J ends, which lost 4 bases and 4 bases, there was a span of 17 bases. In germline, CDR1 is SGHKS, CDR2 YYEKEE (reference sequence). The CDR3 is CASSVQAYPGYGYTF. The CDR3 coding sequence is TGTGCCAGCAGCGTCCAGGCCTACCCTGGCTATGGCTACACCTTC.

The CDR3 nucleotides read TGCAGCGTTGGAACAGGTACCTACGAGCAGTACTTC. Residues: CSVGTGTYEQYF. The rearrangement joins TRBV29-1 to TRBJ2-7, with D perhaps TRBD1 (5 bases). Trimming took off 4 bases at V and 2 bases at J, with 9 bases between the two ends. Germline V gene lookup returns CDR1 SQVTM and CDR2 ANQGSEA. The CDR3 is made up of 12 amino acids.

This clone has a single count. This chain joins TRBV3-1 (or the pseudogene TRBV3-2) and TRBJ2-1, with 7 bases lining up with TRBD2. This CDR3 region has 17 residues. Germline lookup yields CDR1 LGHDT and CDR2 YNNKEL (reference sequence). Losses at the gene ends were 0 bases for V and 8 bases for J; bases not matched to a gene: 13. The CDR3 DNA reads TGTGCCAGCAGCCAAGATAGTGGGGGGGAGGGCATCGATGAGCAGTTCTTC. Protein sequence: CASSQDSGGEGIDEQFF.